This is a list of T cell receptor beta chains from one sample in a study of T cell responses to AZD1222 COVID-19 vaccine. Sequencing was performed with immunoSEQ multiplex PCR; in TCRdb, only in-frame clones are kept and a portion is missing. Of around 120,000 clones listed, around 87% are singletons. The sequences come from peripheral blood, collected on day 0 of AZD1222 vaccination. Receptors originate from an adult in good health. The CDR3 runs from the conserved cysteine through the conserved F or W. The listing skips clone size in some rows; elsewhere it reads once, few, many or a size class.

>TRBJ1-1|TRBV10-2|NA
CASRGLGDTEAFF
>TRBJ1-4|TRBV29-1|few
CSVEIPGQEKLFF
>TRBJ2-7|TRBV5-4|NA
CASRSGTDPSYEQYF
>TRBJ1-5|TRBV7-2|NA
CASSLIGYQPQHF
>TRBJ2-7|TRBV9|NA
CASSAGQGLEQYF
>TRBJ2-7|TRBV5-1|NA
CASSLSSWGQDEQYF
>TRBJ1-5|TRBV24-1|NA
CATSEADNRPQHF
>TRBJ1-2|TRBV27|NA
CASSLGVDYGYTF
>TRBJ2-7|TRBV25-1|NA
CASRQGPYEQYF
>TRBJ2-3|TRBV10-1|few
CASSPGLADTDTQYF
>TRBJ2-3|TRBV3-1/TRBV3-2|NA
CASGTTPHTQYF
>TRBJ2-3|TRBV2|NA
CASNLGVGSQYF
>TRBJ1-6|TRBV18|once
CASSPPALSGVSPLHF
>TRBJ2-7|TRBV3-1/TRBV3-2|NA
CASSQTGSRAGGEQYF
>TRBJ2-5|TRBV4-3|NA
CASSPGGGLAGGGETQYF
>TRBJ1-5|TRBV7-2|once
CASSLGRNQPQHF
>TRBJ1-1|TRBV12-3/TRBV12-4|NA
CASSSGWNTEAFF
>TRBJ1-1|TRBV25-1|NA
CASSLETGEAFF
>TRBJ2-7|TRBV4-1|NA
CASSQREGITYEQYF
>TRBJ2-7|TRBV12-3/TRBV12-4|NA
CASNRQGHEQYF
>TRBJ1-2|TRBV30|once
CAWSVRLGFGLYGYTF
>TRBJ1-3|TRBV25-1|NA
CASSEIGGGEDTIYF
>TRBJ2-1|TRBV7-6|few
CASSPSRGAGSNEQFF
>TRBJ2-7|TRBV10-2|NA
CAVSAGGSAYEQYF
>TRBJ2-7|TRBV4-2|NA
CASSQGLGAYEQYF